This entry features one T cell receptor beta chain sequence. As yet, its antigen is unknown. Trimming cost V 1 base and J 5 bases, with 18 bases left between them. The germline CDR1 and CDR2 sequences are SGDLS and YYNGEE. This CDR3 has 16 amino acids. This sample stems from a study of human versus mouse CDR3 diversity and MHC coevolution. Only in-frame clones appear in the TCRdb table, and some are missing; sequencing was by immunoSEQ multiplex PCR. The table lists about 83,000 clones, 80% to 95% of them singletons. Whole-study results and caveats: Clonal inequality was lowest in most of the three human donors.

The receptor's source is a person aged 30-70 years in good health. The rearrangement joins TRBV9 to TRBJ1-2, with D perhaps matching TRBD1 (5 bases). What was sequenced was naive CD4+ T cells from blood. Subset indicated: CD45RO-negative CD62L-positive naive CD4 T cells. CDR3 in amino acids: CASSVLGEAGGYGYTF. The CDR3 bases are TGTGCCAGCAGCGTACTCGGCGAAGCCGGGGGGTATGGCTACACCTTC.